Detailed here is one T cell receptor beta chain. V gave up 4 bases and J gave up 6 bases; unmatched junction bases: 2. The germline V gene has CDR1 MGHRA and CDR2 YSYEKL. This CDR3 spans 13 amino acids. The data derive from a study of blood T cell repertoires in COVID-19. Seattle enrolled patients during active infection and tracked them longitudinally. Authors' data handling: Estimates of nucleated cell counts were drawn from the amplification of reference gene primers. TCRdb's copy holds only in-frame clones and misses some; the assay was immunoSEQ multiplex PCR. The V and J calls and clone size come from that table; D and trimming were worked out from the DNA. The data hold fewer than 600,000 clones, with 85% to 90% observed a single time.

This receptor was taken from a man younger than 30 with COVID-19, enrolled during active disease. Source material: peripheral blood. V gene TRBV4-1 combines with J gene TRBJ2-3; TRBD2 matches at 9 bases. The chain's CDR3 is CASSLGTSDTQYF. CDR3 coding DNA: TGCGCCAGCAGCCTTGGGACTAGCGATACGCAGTATTTT.